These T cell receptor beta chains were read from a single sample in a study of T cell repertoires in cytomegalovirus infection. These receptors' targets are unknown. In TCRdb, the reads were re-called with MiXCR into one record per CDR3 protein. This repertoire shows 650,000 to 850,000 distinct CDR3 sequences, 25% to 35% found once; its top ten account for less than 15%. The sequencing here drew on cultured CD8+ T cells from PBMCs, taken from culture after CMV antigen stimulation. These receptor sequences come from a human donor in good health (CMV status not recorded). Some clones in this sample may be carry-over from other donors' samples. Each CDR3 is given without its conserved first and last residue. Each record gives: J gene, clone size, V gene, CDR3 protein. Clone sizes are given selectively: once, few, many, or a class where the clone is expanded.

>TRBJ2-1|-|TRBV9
ASSVGPSGGSYNEQF
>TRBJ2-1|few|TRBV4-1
ASSQESAYNEQF
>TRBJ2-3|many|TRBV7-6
ASSWPGDLY
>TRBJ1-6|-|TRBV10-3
AISESIQINSPLH
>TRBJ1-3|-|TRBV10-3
AISIPGPSGNTIY
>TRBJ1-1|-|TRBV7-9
ASSHPTQGKGTEAF
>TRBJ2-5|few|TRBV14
ASSQGGLGEKEETQY
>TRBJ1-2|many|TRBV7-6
AIYHRDYGYT
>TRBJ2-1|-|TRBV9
ASSVEGTGVDEQF
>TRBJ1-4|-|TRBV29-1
SVVDRSGGKLF
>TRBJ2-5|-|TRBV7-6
ASSLVAEETQY
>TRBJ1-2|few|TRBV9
ASSVGAATNYGYT
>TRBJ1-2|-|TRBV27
ATRDFYGYT
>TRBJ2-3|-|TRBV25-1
ASSGSSDTQY
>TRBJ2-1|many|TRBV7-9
ASTFTSGEDEQF
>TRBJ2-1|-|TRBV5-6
ASSFAGQGEQF
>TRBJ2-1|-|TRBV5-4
ASSSVGSPLSYNEQF
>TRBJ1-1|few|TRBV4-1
ASSQVGPNTEAF
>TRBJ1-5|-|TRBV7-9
ASSNRTEGQPQH
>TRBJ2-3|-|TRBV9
ASSVGTSVLDTQY
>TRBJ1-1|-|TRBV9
ASSVDWTGNTEAF
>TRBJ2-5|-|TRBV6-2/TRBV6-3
ASSLFKGRETQY
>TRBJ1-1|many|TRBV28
ASSFLQNTEAF